Presented here are 31 T cell receptor beta chains from one specimen sequenced in a study of blood T cell repertoires in COVID-19. TCRdb keeps only in-frame clones here, not all; method: immunoSEQ multiplex PCR. This repertoire shows about 62,000 clones, more than 90% found once; its top ten account for over 5.5%. The source material was peripheral blood. All receptors derive from a human donor in a cohort sampled during active COVID-19.

The chain has TRBV27 and TRBJ1-2, with D hard to call. The CDR3 contains 10 residues. Trimming left V 3 bases short and J 7 bases short, with 3 bases between. Germline V gives CDR1 MNHEY, CDR2 SMNVEV (reference sequence). CDR3 DNA: TGTGCCAGCAGTTTTCGTGGCTACACCTTC. Translation: CASSFRGYTF.

V gene TRBV15 combines with J gene TRBJ1-6; 12 bases are shared with TRBD1. The CDR3 loop spans 15 amino acids. J lost 10 bases, V lost 5 bases, and 6 bases had no gene match. Germline loops: CDR1 LNHNV, CDR2 YYDKDF (reference sequence). This CDR3 reads CATSWGTGGVSPLHF. The CDR3, as DNA: TGTGCCACCAGCTGGGGGACAGGGGGCGTCTCACCCCTCCACTTT. Looking up the rest from reference TRBV15 and TRBJ1-6 gives the full variable domain: DAMVIQNPRYQVTQFGKPVTLSCSQTLNHNVMYWYQQKSSQAPKLLFHYYDKDFNNEADTPDNFQSRRPNTSFCFLDIRSPGLGDTAMYLCATSWGTGGVSPLHFGNGTRLTVT.

The chain has TRBV4-3 and TRBJ2-3, with 9 bases aligning to TRBD2. The trim removed 3 bases at V and 5 bases at J, leaving 9 bases unmatched. The CDR3 length is 16 residues. Germline-derived CDR1 and CDR2 are LGHNA and YSLEER. Here the CDR3 DNA reads TGCGCCAGCAGCCAGGACGCAGCGGGAGGTCGAGATACGCAGTATTTT. Translated: CASSQDAAGGRDTQYF.

CDR3 nucleotides: TGTGCCAGCAGCCAAGCGATGACTAGCACACAAGAGACCCAGTACTTC. Translating gives CASSQAMTSTQETQYF. V is TRBV4-2 and J is TRBJ2-5; 7 bases align to TRBD2. The germline CDR1 and CDR2 sequences are LGHNA and YNFKEQ. J lost 2 bases, V lost 1 base, and 7 bases had no gene match. This CDR3 spans 16 amino acids.

The V and J genes are TRBV27 and TRBJ1-2; no definite D call. V dropped 0 bases and J dropped 8 bases, with 10 bases sitting between them. CDR3 length: 13 residues. From germline, CDR1 is MNHEY and CDR2 SMNVEV (reference sequence). The DNA for the CDR3 is TGTGCCAGCAGTTTATCTTCGTTCGGGGGCTACACCTTC. It encodes CASSLSSFGGYTF.

A single count supports this clone. This rearrangement joins TRBV4-1 to TRBJ2-1, with D uncertain. The CDR3 loop spans 16 amino acids. Trimming shortened V by 4 bases and J by 4 bases, and 17 bases separated the two germline ends. The germline CDR1 and CDR2 sequences are MGHRA and YSYEKL. CDR3 protein: CASSLSVRIVYNEQFF. In nucleotides, the CDR3 is TGCGCCAGCAGCCTTTCGGTGCGTATAGTTTACAATGAGCAGTTCTTC.

This chain uses TRBV18 with TRBJ2-1; 10 bases fit TRBD1. The CDR3 sequence is 15 residues long. Germline V gene lookup returns CDR1 KGHSH and CDR2 LQKENI. V was clipped by 0 bases and J by 4 bases; unmatched bases: 0. The CDR3 sequence: CASSPPGQGYNEQFF. The CDR3 bases are TGTGCCAGCTCACCACCGGGACAGGGGTACAATGAGCAGTTCTTC.

In this sample, this clone turned up once. The CDR3 sequence: CASSTSGSRSTGELFF. CDR3 bases: TGTGCCAGCAGCACCAGCGGGAGCCGGAGCACCGGGGAGCTGTTTTTT. The chain employs TRBV5-6 and TRBJ2-2, with 8 bases identical to TRBD2. Losses at the gene ends were 4 bases for V and 4 bases for J; bases not matched to a gene: 9. There are 16 residues in the CDR3. The germline V gene has CDR1 SGHDT and CDR2 YYEEEE.

This clone has more than one count but fewer than ten. The chain uses TRBV4-1 and TRBJ2-7; the match to TRBD1 covers 10 bases. The CDR3 length is 15 residues. Trimming removed 3 bases from V and 2 bases from J; junction bases left unmatched: 4. Per the germline V gene, CDR1 is MGHRA and CDR2 is YSYEKL. The CDR3 protein is CASSQTGTGAYEQYF. CDR3 nucleotide sequence: TGCGCCAGCAGCCAGACCGGGACAGGGGCCTACGAGCAGTACTTC.

This clone was observed a few times. The DNA of the CDR3 is TGTGCCAGCGGGGAGGGTGACTATGGCTACACCTTC. It is translated as CASGEGDYGYTF. The genes are TRBV7-9 and TRBJ1-2; D call uncertain. This CDR3 has 12 amino acids. Germline-derived CDR1 and CDR2 are SEHNR and FQNEAQ (reference sequence). V was trimmed by 8 bases and J by 3 bases, leaving 10 bases between them.

A single count supports this clone. This rearrangement joins TRBV30 to TRBJ2-2; 8 bases are a match to TRBD1. The CDR3 sequence is 14 residues long. Germline values: CDR1 GTSNPN, CDR2 SVGIG (reference sequence). J gave up 6 bases and V 2 bases, and 5 bases lay outside the gene matches. CDR3 region: CAWSKGQGSGELFF. Written as DNA, the CDR3 is TGTGCCTGGAGTAAAGGACAGGGATCCGGGGAGCTGTTTTTT.

The CDR3: CASSFRDTANTSSYNEQFF. The CDR3 bases are TGTGCCAGCAGTTTCCGGGACACCGCTAATACGAGCTCCTACAATGAGCAGTTCTTC. The V gene is TRBV7-6, the J gene TRBJ2-1; D might be TRBD1 (6 bases). V lost 6 bases and J lost 0, with 24 bases in between. CDR3 length: 19 residues. Germline assignment: CDR1 SGHVS and CDR2 FNYEAQ.

The chain uses TRBV6-5 and TRBJ2-3; D is possibly TRBD2 (6 bases). V gave up 4 bases and J gave up 9 bases, with 17 bases separating them. Germline V CDR1 and CDR2: MNHEY, SVGAGI. This CDR3 spans 14 amino acids. CDR3 in amino acids: CASSSFGGFDTQYF. For the CDR3, the DNA is TGTGCCAGCAGTTCCTTCGGGGGTTTCGACACGCAGTATTTT.

This clone appeared once. The rearrangement links TRBV19 to TRBJ2-2; D possibly corresponds to TRBD1 (5 bases). Germline assignment: CDR1 LNHDA and CDR2 SQIVND (reference sequence). This CDR3 has 16 amino acids. V dropped 10 bases and J dropped 0 bases, with 18 bases sitting between them. The CDR3 bases are TGTGCCACCAGAACCCAGGGCCTCACGAACACCGGGGAGCTGTTTTTT. Protein product: CATRTQGLTNTGELFF.

The genes are TRBV12-3 or TRBV12-4 and TRBJ1-3; the match to TRBD1 covers 7 bases. The junction had 6 bases not matched to a gene; V was cut back by 7 bases and J by 6 bases. CDR3 size: 13 residues. In nucleotides, the CDR3 is TGTGCCAGCACCACGGGACAGCTAAACACCATATATTTT. Encoded protein: CASTTGQLNTIYF.

This clone was observed once. The chain is built from TRBV7-9 and TRBJ1-4; 7 positions match TRBD1. The germline V gene has CDR1 SEHNR and CDR2 FQNEAQ (reference sequence). This CDR3 has 16 residues. V lost 5 bases to trimming and J lost 8 bases; unmatched junction nucleotides: 14. CDR3 sequence reads: CASSTNRDSSVEKLFF. DNA of the CDR3: TGTGCCAGCAGCACGAACCGGGACAGTAGCGTAGAAAAACTGTTTTTT.

The gene calls are TRBV28 and TRBJ2-3; TRBD1 matches at 9 bases. Germline CDR1 and CDR2: MDHEN and SYDVKM. With V trimmed by 6 bases and J by 0 bases, 4 bases remained unmatched. The CDR3 loop spans 15 amino acids. CDR3 protein: CASSPGQGSTDTQYF. The CDR3 DNA reads TGTGCCAGCAGCCCCGGACAGGGGAGCACAGATACGCAGTATTTT.

This chain connects TRBV5-4 to TRBJ2-1; 9 bases agree with TRBD1. The CDR3 spans 15 residues. Losses at the gene ends were 4 bases for V and 5 bases for J; bases not matched to a gene: 7. The germline gives CDR1 SGHNT, CDR2 YYREEE (reference sequence). CDR3 in DNA: TGTGCCAGCAGCCCTAGGACAGGGGCGAACAATGAGCAGTTCTTC. This encodes CASSPRTGANNEQFF.

This chain connects TRBV10-3 to TRBJ2-5; D is possibly TRBD1 (8 bases). CDR1 ENHRY and CDR2 SYGVKD come from the germline V gene. Trimming stripped 6 bases from V and 0 bases from J, with 14 bases between. This CDR3 is 15 amino acids long. CDR3 in DNA: TGTGCCATCAGGGGGGGGACAGGATACCAAGAGACCCAGTACTTC. It codes for CAIRGGTGYQETQYF.

V usage is TRBV5-4 and J usage is TRBJ2-3; 10 nucleotides align to TRBD2. This CDR3 spans 15 amino acids. J gave up 3 bases and V 4 bases, and 5 bases lay outside the gene matches. CDR1 is SGHNT, CDR2 YYREEE, per germline (reference sequence). CDR3 residues: CASSVSGGRTDTQYF. The DNA of the CDR3 is TGTGCCAGCAGCGTTAGCGGGGGGAGAACAGATACGCAGTATTTT.

V is TRBV7-3 and J is TRBJ2-1, with TRBD2 identical over 10 bases. CDR3 length: 16 amino acids. The trim removed 5 bases at V and 10 bases at J, leaving 14 bases unmatched. From germline, CDR1 is SGHTA and CDR2 FQGTGA. CDR3 loop: CASSPIGPSGSQEQFF. The CDR3 bases are TGTGCCAGCAGCCCAATAGGGCCTAGCGGGAGTCAGGAGCAGTTCTTC.

The gene calls are TRBV19 and TRBJ1-3; a weak D match, TRBD1 (6 bases). There are 17 residues in the CDR3. Germline V gives CDR1 LNHDA, CDR2 SQIVND (reference sequence). V was shortened by 3 bases and J by 3 bases, with 18 bases between the two germline ends. The CDR3 region has the DNA TGTGCCAGTAGTATCCCTCGCCAGGGGATATATGGAAACACCATATATTTT. Translated, it gives CASSIPRQGIYGNTIYF.

The gene calls are TRBV24-1 and TRBJ2-5; 12 bases match TRBD2. The CDR3 consists of 15 residues. The junction had 3 bases not matched to a gene; V was cut back by 7 bases and J by 1 base. Per the germline V gene, CDR1 is KGHDR and CDR2 is SFDVKD. CDR3 sequence: CATSLTSGGQETQYF. The CDR3 coding sequence is TGTGCCACCAGCCTGACTAGCGGGGGCCAAGAGACCCAGTACTTC.

The V call is TRBV4-3, the J call TRBJ1-1; weak D call: TRBD1 (6 bases). Germline CDR1 reads LGHNA; CDR2 reads YSLEER. Trimming took 1 base from V and 1 from J, leaving 7 bases between them. CDR3 length: 14 amino acids. Here the CDR3 DNA reads TGCGCCAGCAGCCAAGGGACAGCGAACACTGAAGCTTTCTTT. Translation: CASSQGTANTEAFF.

This chain uses TRBV30 with TRBJ2-2; weak D call: TRBD2 (5 bases). The CDR3 length is 11 residues. Germline V gene lookup returns CDR1 GTSNPN and CDR2 SVGIG (reference sequence). With 3 bases removed from V and 7 bases from J, the gap between germline ends came to 6 bases. The CDR3 protein is CAWRGDGELFF. The CDR3, as DNA: TGTGCCTGGAGGGGAGACGGGGAGCTGTTTTTT.

The chain is built from TRBV30 and TRBJ1-1; D ambiguous. Germline values: CDR1 GTSNPN, CDR2 SVGIG (reference sequence). The CDR3 is 14 amino acids. Trimming stripped 2 bases from V and 5 bases from J, with 15 bases between. This CDR3 is CAWSLQALTTEAFF. CDR3 nucleotides: TGTGCCTGGAGTCTTCAGGCCCTTACGACTGAAGCTTTCTTT.

The rearrangement links TRBV7-9 to TRBJ2-5; the D gene is possibly TRBD2 (6 bases). Germline V lookup: CDR1 SEHNR, CDR2 FQNEAQ (reference sequence). There are 15 residues in the CDR3. The V end lost 4 bases, the J end lost 0 bases, and 12 bases lay between the germline ends. The DNA for the CDR3 is TGTGCCAGCAGCTCTACGGGCGGGGACCAAGAGACCCAGTACTTC. Translation gives CASSSTGGDQETQYF.

This sequence joins TRBV5-6 and TRBJ2-1, with 11 bases lining up with TRBD2. The CDR3 has 16 amino acids. Germline trimming cut 0 bases from V and 4 bases from J; bases unmatched to any gene: 3. CDR1 and CDR2 from the germline V gene are SGHDT and YYEEEE. The CDR3 sequence is CASSLGASGRYNEQFF. CDR3 bases: TGTGCCAGCAGCTTGGGGGCTAGCGGGAGGTACAATGAGCAGTTCTTC.

The gene calls are TRBV3-1 (or the pseudogene TRBV3-2) and TRBJ1-2; D gene ambiguous. V gave up 3 bases and J gave up 2 bases, with 7 bases separating them. This CDR3 contains 13 residues. Germline V CDR1 and CDR2: LGHDT, YNNKEL (reference sequence). The CDR3 reads CASSQGRNYGYTF. CDR3 bases: TGTGCCAGCAGCCAGGGCAGGAACTATGGCTACACCTTC.

This clone was seen once. This chain connects TRBV6-5 to TRBJ2-7, with D possibly matching TRBD2 (6 bases). V was cut by 5 bases and J by 6 bases, with 17 bases left in between. Germline V gene data show CDR1 as MNHEY and CDR2 as SVGAGI. The CDR3 contains 14 residues. The CDR3 nucleotides read TGTGCCAGCAGTCCGGGGACTGGGCTTCGCGAGCAGTACTTC. Residues: CASSPGTGLREQYF.

The CDR3 reads CASSRALPTNTEAFF. The CDR3 DNA reads as TGTGCCAGCAGTAGAGCCCTACCCACGAACACTGAAGCTTTCTTT. The chain joins TRBV6-6 to TRBJ1-1; D gene ambiguous. The germline gives CDR1 MNHNY, CDR2 SVGAGI (reference sequence). This CDR3 spans 15 amino acids. Between the trimmed V and J ends, which lost 5 bases and 1 base, there was a span of 14 bases.